A selection of T cell receptor beta chains follows, all from one sample in a study of post-analysis software for immune sequencing data. TCRdb reprocessed the PCR reads with MiXCR, giving one entry per CDR3 protein. The data hold about 810,000 distinct CDR3 sequences, with under 70% observed a single time. Sequenced sample: blood. The receptors here all came from a girl aged 5-17 years with multiple sclerosis. Both conserved end residues are part of each CDR3. The D gene is left open where the match is weak. Size is omitted from some rows. Given values are once, few, many or a class for expanded clones.

J: TRBJ2-7
V: TRBV5-5
size: NA
D: NA
CDR3: CASSSPLEQYF
DNA: TGTGCCAGCAGCTCCCCGCTCGAGCAGTACTTC

J: TRBJ2-3
V: TRBV6-5
size: NA
D: NA
CDR3: CASSYSNRAGFTDTQYF
DNA: TGTGCCAGCAGTTACTCGAATAGGGCAGGGTTCACAGATACGCAGTATTTT

J: TRBJ2-5
V: TRBV10-3
size: few
D: NA
CDR3: CAIRENTETQYF
DNA: TGTGCCATCAGAGAAAATACGGAGACCCAGTACTTC

J: TRBJ2-6
V: TRBV30
size: few
D: NA
CDR3: CAWSGERDTGANVLTF
DNA: TGTGCCTGGAGTGGGGAGAGGGATACTGGGGCCAACGTCCTGACTTTC

J: TRBJ2-3
V: TRBV18
size: NA
D: NA
CDR3: CASSPFTEAITDTQYF
DNA: TGTGCCAGCTCACCATTCACGGAGGCGATCACAGATACGCAGTATTTT

J: TRBJ2-5
V: TRBV20-1
size: NA
D: TRBD2
CDR3: CSATGVAGELRETQYF
DNA: TGCAGTGCTACTGGGGTAGCGGGAGAGTTGCGAGAGACCCAGTACTTC

J: TRBJ2-1
V: TRBV29-1
size: NA
D: TRBD2
CDR3: CSVDEAGLSYNEQFF
DNA: TGCAGCGTTGATGAAGCGGGGCTATCCTACAATGAGCAGTTCTTC

J: TRBJ2-7
V: TRBV29-1
size: NA
D: NA
CDR3: CSIGGTDEQYF
DNA: TGCAGCATTGGGGGGACTGACGAGCAGTACTTC

J: TRBJ2-5
V: TRBV7-9
size: NA
D: TRBD2
CDR3: CASSSRSGSSETQYF
DNA: TGTGCCAGCAGCTCACGGAGCGGGAGTAGTGAGACCCAGTACTTC

J: TRBJ2-6
V: TRBV7-6
size: NA
D: NA
CDR3: CASSFWTTGANVLTF
DNA: TGTGCCAGCAGCTTTTGGACAACAGGGGCCAACGTCCTGACTTTC

J: TRBJ2-4
V: TRBV4-1
size: NA
D: NA
CDR3: CASSQDGNNQYF
DNA: TGCGCCAGCAGCCAAGATGGGAATAATCAGTACTTC

J: TRBJ2-7
V: TRBV27
size: NA
D: NA
CDR3: CASSFRTSSPSYEQYF
DNA: TGTGCCAGCAGTTTCCGGACAAGTTCGCCCTCCTACGAGCAGTACTTC

J: TRBJ2-7
V: TRBV10-3
size: NA
D: NA
CDR3: CAISKTDYEQYF
DNA: TGTGCCATCAGTAAGACTGACTACGAGCAGTACTTC

J: TRBJ2-1
V: TRBV5-1
size: few
D: NA
CDR3: CASSLEPSGSSYNEQFF
DNA: TGCGCCAGCAGCTTGGAGCCTAGTGGGAGCTCCTACAATGAGCAGTTCTTC

J: TRBJ2-5
V: TRBV28
size: NA
D: NA
CDR3: CASSPGTFQETQYF
DNA: TGTGCCAGCAGCCCCGGGACTTTTCAAGAGACCCAGTACTTC

J: TRBJ2-7
V: TRBV3-1
size: NA
D: NA
CDR3: CASSLSWDGAYEQYF
DNA: TGTGCCAGCAGCCTTTCTTGGGATGGGGCGTACGAGCAGTACTTC

J: TRBJ1-2
V: TRBV29-1
size: few
D: NA
CDR3: CSVVGHNYGYTF
DNA: TGCAGCGTTGTCGGACACAACTATGGCTACACCTTC

J: TRBJ1-1
V: TRBV29-1
size: NA
D: TRBD1
CDR3: CSVVRGHTEAFF
DNA: TGCAGCGTTGTCAGGGGGCACACTGAAGCTTTCTTT

J: TRBJ2-7
V: TRBV9
size: few
D: TRBD2
CDR3: CASSVGASGGYEQYF
DNA: TGTGCCAGCAGCGTAGGAGCTAGCGGAGGCTACGAGCAGTACTTC

J: TRBJ2-3
V: TRBV27
size: NA
D: TRBD1
CDR3: CASGRVGTGTDTQYF
DNA: TGTGCCAGCGGCCGAGTGGGGACAGGAACAGATACGCAGTATTTT

J: TRBJ1-2
V: TRBV28
size: NA
D: TRBD1
CDR3: CASSLSRDRGYYGYTF
DNA: TGTGCCAGCAGTCTCAGTCGGGACAGGGGATACTATGGCTACACCTTC

J: TRBJ1-4
V: TRBV6-4
size: few
D: NA
CDR3: CASSAGVGEKLFF
DNA: TGTGCCAGCAGTGCCGGGGTCGGGGAAAAACTGTTTTTT

J: TRBJ1-2
V: TRBV5-1
size: once
D: NA
CDR3: CASSLATDNYGYTF
DNA: TGCGCCAGCAGCTTGGCGACGGATAACTATGGCTACACCTTC

J: TRBJ1-2
V: TRBV15
size: NA
D: NA
CDR3: CATSRDAGKDYGYTF
DNA: TGTGCCACCAGCAGAGATGCAGGGAAGGACTATGGCTACACCTTC

J: TRBJ2-5
V: TRBV9
size: NA
D: NA
CDR3: CASSVGPSWETQYF
DNA: TGTGCCAGCAGCGTAGGACCGTCGTGGGAGACCCAGTACTTC

J: TRBJ2-7
V: TRBV20-1
size: NA
D: TRBD1
CDR3: CSAGQGTPIYEQYF
DNA: TGCAGTGCTGGACAGGGAACCCCGATCTACGAGCAGTACTTC

J: TRBJ2-7
V: TRBV12-3/TRBV12-4
size: NA
D: NA
CDR3: CASALGEGSEQYF
DNA: TGTGCCAGTGCCCTCGGCGAGGGAAGCGAGCAGTACTTC

J: TRBJ1-2
V: TRBV5-1
size: NA
D: NA
CDR3: CASSLEYRGNGYTF
DNA: TGCGCCAGCAGCTTGGAGTATCGGGGGAACGGCTACACCTTC

J: TRBJ2-7
V: TRBV29-1
size: NA
D: TRBD1
CDR3: CSAGGARTGTREQYF
DNA: TGCAGCGCCGGGGGAGCTCGGACAGGGACCCGCGAGCAGTACTTC

J: TRBJ2-1
V: TRBV9
size: NA
D: NA
CDR3: CASSEDPAASEQFF
DNA: TGTGCCAGCAGCGAAGACCCGGCCGCCAGCGAGCAGTTCTTC

J: TRBJ2-1
V: TRBV3-1
size: NA
D: NA
CDR3: CASSKGPPGFGTEDNEQFF
DNA: TGTGCCAGCAGCAAGGGGCCCCCGGGATTCGGGACCGAAGACAATGAGCAGTTCTTC

J: TRBJ2-1
V: TRBV14
size: NA
D: NA
CDR3: CASSQERAGRSYNEQFF
DNA: TGTGCCAGCAGCCAAGAGCGGGCCGGGAGATCCTACAATGAGCAGTTCTTC

J: TRBJ1-2
V: TRBV20-1
size: NA
D: NA
CDR3: CSAPSPNRRGGYTF
DNA: TGCAGTGCCCCTAGCCCCAACAGAAGGGGTGGCTACACCTTC

J: TRBJ2-7
V: TRBV5-1
size: few
D: NA
CDR3: CASSALTATNEQYF
DNA: TGCGCCAGCAGCGCCCTCACAGCGACGAACGAGCAGTACTTC

J: TRBJ2-3
V: TRBV20-1
size: few
D: NA
CDR3: CSAREGRTDTQYF
DNA: TGCAGTGCTAGAGAGGGTCGCACAGATACGCAGTATTTT

J: TRBJ1-4
V: TRBV7-6
size: few
D: NA
CDR3: CASSPRGSGTNEKLFF
DNA: TGTGCCAGCAGCCCGCGCGGCTCGGGAACTAATGAAAAACTGTTTTTT

J: TRBJ2-4
V: TRBV20-1
size: NA
D: NA
CDR3: CSAPHSGRAQNIQYF
DNA: TGCAGTGCTCCCCATTCCGGCAGGGCCCAAAACATTCAGTACTTC

J: TRBJ2-3
V: TRBV7-2
size: NA
D: TRBD2
CDR3: CASSSLPGLAVADTQYF
DNA: TGTGCCAGCAGTTCTCTACCGGGACTAGCGGTCGCAGATACGCAGTATTTT

J: TRBJ2-5
V: TRBV7-9
size: NA
D: NA
CDR3: CASSLRSGSSGETQYF
DNA: TGTGCCAGCAGCTTACGCTCAGGGAGCTCTGGAGAGACCCAGTACTTC

J: TRBJ1-5
V: TRBV12-5
size: NA
D: NA
CDR3: CASGLTSIDSNQPQHF
DNA: TGTGCTAGTGGCCTCACATCGATCGATAGCAATCAGCCCCAGCATTTT

J: TRBJ1-4
V: TRBV15
size: NA
D: NA
CDR3: CATSRALGTNEKLFF
DNA: TGTGCCACCAGCAGAGCACTAGGAACTAATGAAAAACTGTTTTTT

J: TRBJ1-2
V: TRBV20-1
size: NA
D: TRBD1
CDR3: CSAREAGRQGSYGYTF
DNA: TGCAGTGCTAGAGAGGCTGGGCGACAGGGATCCTATGGCTACACCTTC

J: TRBJ1-2
V: TRBV25-1
size: NA
D: NA
CDR3: CASSESGPYGYTF
DNA: TGTGCCAGCAGTGAATCGGGGCCCTATGGCTACACCTTC

J: TRBJ2-3
V: TRBV6-5
size: few
D: TRBD2
CDR3: CASRDSGTRDTQYF
DNA: TGTGCCAGCAGAGATAGCGGGACGAGGGATACGCAGTATTTT

J: TRBJ1-2
V: TRBV5-1
size: NA
D: NA
CDR3: CASSLRTSNGYTF
DNA: TGCGCCAGCAGCTTGAGGACCTCTAATGGCTACACCTTC

J: TRBJ1-2
V: TRBV6-5
size: NA
D: TRBD1
CDR3: CASTYGTGAFGNGYTF
DNA: TGTGCCAGCACCTACGGGACAGGAGCTTTTGGGAATGGCTACACCTTC

J: TRBJ2-5
V: TRBV18
size: NA
D: NA
CDR3: CASSPIRETQYF
DNA: TGTGCCAGCTCACCCATTCGGGAGACCCAGTACTTC

J: TRBJ2-7
V: TRBV15
size: NA
D: NA
CDR3: CATSRDSGSSYEQYF
DNA: TGTGCCACCAGCAGAGATTCAGGTTCCTCCTACGAGCAGTACTTC

J: TRBJ1-6
V: TRBV20-1
size: NA
D: TRBD1
CDR3: CSAAPTGASPLHF
DNA: TGCAGTGCCGCACCTACAGGGGCATCACCCCTCCACTTT

J: TRBJ2-7
V: TRBV20-1
size: few
D: TRBD1
CDR3: CSAARDRSAYEQYF
DNA: TGCAGTGCTGCCCGGGACAGGAGCGCCTACGAGCAGTACTTC

J: TRBJ2-1
V: TRBV5-1
size: NA
D: TRBD1
CDR3: CASSLDRGFSYNEQFF
DNA: TGCGCCAGCAGCTTGGACAGGGGGTTCTCCTACAATGAGCAGTTCTTC

J: TRBJ2-5
V: TRBV7-2
size: NA
D: NA
CDR3: CASSLKNQGRAHKQYF
DNA: TGTGCCAGCAGCCTAAAAAACCAGGGACGGGCTCACAAGCAGTACTTC

J: TRBJ2-7
V: TRBV6-6
size: NA
D: NA
CDR3: CASRRDLSEQYF
DNA: TGTGCCAGCCGGAGAGATCTTTCCGAGCAGTACTTC